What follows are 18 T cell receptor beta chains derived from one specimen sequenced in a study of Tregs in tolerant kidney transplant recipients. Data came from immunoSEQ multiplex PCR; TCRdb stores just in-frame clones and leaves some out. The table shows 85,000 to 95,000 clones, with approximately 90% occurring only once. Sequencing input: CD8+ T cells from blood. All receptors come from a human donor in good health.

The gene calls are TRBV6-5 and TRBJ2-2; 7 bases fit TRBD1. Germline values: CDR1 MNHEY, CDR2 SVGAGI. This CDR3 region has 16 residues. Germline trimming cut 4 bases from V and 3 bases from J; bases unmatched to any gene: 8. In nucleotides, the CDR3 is TGTGCCAGCAGTTCCCCGACAGGGAGAGACACCGGGGAGCTGTTTTTT. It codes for CASSSPTGRDTGELFF.

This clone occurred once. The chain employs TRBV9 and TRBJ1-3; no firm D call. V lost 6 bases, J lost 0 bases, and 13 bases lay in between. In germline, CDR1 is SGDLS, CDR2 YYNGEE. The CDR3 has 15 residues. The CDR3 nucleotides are TGTGCCAGCACCCCGAAGGGAACCTCTGGAAACACCATATATTTT. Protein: CASTPKGTSGNTIYF.

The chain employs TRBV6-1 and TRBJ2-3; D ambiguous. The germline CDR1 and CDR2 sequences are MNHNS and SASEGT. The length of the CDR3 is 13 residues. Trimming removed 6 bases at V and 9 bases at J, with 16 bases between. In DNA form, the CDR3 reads TGTGCCAGCAGCAGCAACTCGGGCGGAACGCAGTATTTT. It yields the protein CASSSNSGGTQYF.

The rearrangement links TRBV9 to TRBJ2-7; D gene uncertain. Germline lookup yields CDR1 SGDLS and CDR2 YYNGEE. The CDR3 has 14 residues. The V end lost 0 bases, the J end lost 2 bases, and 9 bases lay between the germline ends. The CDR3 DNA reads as TGTGCCAGCAGCGTAGGTAGCTCGCCCTACGAGCAGTACTTC. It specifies CASSVGSSPYEQYF. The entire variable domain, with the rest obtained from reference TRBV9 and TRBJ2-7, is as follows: DSGVTQTPKHLITATGQRVTLRCSPRSGDLSVYWYQQSLDQGLQFLIQYYNGEERAKGNILERFSAQQFPDLHSELNLSSLELGDSALYFCASSVGSSPYEQYFGPGTRLTVT.

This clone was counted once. The CDR3 bases are TGTGCCAGCAGCTTGACAGGGGGTACGACGTACGAGTTCTTC. Protein product: CASSLTGGTTYEFF. This chain joins TRBV6-5 and TRBJ2-1; 9 nucleotides align to TRBD1. The germline V gene has CDR1 MNHEY and CDR2 SVGAGI. V lost 6 bases and J lost 14; bases outside the gene matches: 14. CDR3 size: 14 residues.

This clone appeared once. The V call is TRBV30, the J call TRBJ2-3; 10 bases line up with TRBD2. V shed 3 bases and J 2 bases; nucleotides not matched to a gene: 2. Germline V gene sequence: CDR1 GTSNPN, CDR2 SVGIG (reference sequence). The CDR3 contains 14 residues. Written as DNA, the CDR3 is TGTGCCTGGAGGCTAGCGGGGGACACAGATACGCAGTATTTT. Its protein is CAWRLAGDTDTQYF.

For the CDR3, the DNA is TGTGCCAGCAGTGAAGTTGGGTCTGTTGGCTATGGCTACACCTTC. Amino acids: CASSEVGSVGYGYTF. This rearrangement joins TRBV6-1 to TRBJ1-2; D gene unclear. The CDR3 extends over 15 amino acids. Germline lookup yields CDR1 MNHNS and CDR2 SASEGT. Trimming took 1 base from V and 4 from J, leaving 13 bases between them.

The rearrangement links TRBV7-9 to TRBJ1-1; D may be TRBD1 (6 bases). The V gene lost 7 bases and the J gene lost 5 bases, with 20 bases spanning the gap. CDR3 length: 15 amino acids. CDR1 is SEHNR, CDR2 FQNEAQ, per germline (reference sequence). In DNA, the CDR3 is TGTGCCAGCACCCAATCGGGGGGGGCCCGGACTGAAGCTTTCTTT. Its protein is CASTQSGGARTEAFF.

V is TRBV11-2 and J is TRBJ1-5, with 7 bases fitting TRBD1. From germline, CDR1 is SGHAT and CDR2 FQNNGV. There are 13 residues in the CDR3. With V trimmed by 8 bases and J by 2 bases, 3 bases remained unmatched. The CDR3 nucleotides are TGTGCCAGCGGGGGGACAGGCAATCAGCCCCAGCATTTT. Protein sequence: CASGGTGNQPQHF.

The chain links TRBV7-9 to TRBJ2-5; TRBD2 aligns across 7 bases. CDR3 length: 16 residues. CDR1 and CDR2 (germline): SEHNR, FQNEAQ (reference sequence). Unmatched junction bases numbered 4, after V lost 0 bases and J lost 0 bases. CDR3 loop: CASSLARDYHQETQYF. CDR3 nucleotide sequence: TGTGCCAGCAGCTTAGCCCGGGACTACCACCAAGAGACCCAGTACTTC.

CDR3: CALRDRGRDTQYF. The CDR3 coding sequence is TGTGCCCTGCGGGACAGGGGAAGAGATACGCAGTATTTT. This chain connects TRBV6-1 to TRBJ2-3, with 10 bases fitting TRBD1. V lost 11 bases and J lost 5; bases outside the gene matches: 7. Germline CDR1 reads MNHNS; CDR2 reads SASEGT. This CDR3 has 13 amino acids.

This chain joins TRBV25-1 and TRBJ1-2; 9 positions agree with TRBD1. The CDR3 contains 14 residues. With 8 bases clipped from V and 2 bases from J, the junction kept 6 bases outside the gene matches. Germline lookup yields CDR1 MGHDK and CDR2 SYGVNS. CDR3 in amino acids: CASWGTGMNYGYTF. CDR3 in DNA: TGTGCCAGCTGGGGGACAGGGATGAACTATGGCTACACCTTC.

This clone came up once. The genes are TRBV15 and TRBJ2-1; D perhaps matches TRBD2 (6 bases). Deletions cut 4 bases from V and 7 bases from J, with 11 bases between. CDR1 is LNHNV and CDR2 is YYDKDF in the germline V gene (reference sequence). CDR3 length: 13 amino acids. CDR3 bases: TGTGCCACCAGCAACGGGCGGGGTAATGAGCAGTTCTTC. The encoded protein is CATSNGRGNEQFF.

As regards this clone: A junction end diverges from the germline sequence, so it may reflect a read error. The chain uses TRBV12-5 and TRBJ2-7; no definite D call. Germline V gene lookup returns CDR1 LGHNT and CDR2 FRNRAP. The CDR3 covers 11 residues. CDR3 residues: CASGVGLEQHF. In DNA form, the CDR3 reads TGTGCTAGTGGGGTGGGTTTGGAGCAGCACTTC.

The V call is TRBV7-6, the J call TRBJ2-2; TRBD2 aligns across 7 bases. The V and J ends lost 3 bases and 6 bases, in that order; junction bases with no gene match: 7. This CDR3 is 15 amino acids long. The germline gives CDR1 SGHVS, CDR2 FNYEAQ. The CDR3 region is CASSLGTGLAGELFF. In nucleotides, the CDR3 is TGTGCCAGCAGCTTGGGGACCGGACTAGCCGGGGAGCTGTTTTTT. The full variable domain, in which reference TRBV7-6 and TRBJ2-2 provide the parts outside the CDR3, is GAGVSQSPRYKVTKRGQDVALRCDPISGHVSLYWYRQALGQGPEFLTYFNYEAQQDKSGLPNDRFSAERPEGSISTLTIQRTEQRDSAMYRCASSLGTGLAGELFFGEGSRLTVL.

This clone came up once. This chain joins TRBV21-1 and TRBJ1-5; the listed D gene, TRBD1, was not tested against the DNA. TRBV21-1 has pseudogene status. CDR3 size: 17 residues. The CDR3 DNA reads TGTGCCAGCAGCCTACCCTCTTTCGGACACGAGAATCAGCCCCAGCATTTT. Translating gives CASSLPSFGHENQPQHF.

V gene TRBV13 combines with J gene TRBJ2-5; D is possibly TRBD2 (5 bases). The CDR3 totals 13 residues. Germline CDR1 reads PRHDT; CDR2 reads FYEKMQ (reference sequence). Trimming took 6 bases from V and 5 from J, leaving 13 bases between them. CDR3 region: CASSVLGSETQYF. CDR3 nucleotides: TGTGCCAGCAGTGTCTTGGGGAGTGAGACCCAGTACTTC.

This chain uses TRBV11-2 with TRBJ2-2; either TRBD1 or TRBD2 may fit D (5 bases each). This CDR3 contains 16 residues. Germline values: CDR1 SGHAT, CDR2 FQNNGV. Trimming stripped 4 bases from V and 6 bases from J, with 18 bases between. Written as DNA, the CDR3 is TGTGCCAGCAGCTCCCCCGGGGCCCCTAGACCCGGGGAGCTGTTTTTT. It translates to CASSSPGAPRPGELFF.